Described below is a single T cell receptor (beta chain) sequence and its context. The data are from a study of T cell changes during pregnancy in multiple sclerosis. Trimming removed 5 bases from V and 8 bases from J, with 21 bases in between. Looked up from germline, CDR1 is SEHNR and CDR2 is FQNEAQ (reference sequence). The CDR3 covers 16 residues. The assay was immunoSEQ multiplex PCR, and TCRdb's table has in-frame clones only and misses some. In the table there are 75,000 to 95,000 clones, approximately 92% of which are singletons. This chain joins TRBV7-9 and TRBJ1-4; TRBD1 is a possible D gene (6 bases). Sequencing was performed on peripheral blood, taken after pregnancy. The source is a female donor with multiple sclerosis, enrolled in a pregnancy study. This chain's CDR3 is CASSVAIMGAGEKLFF. DNA for the CDR3: TGTGCCAGCAGCGTGGCGATAATGGGGGCCGGGGAAAAACTGTTTTTT.